Detailed here is one TCR beta chain. As handled by the study authors: For nucleated cells, counts were estimated from reference gene primer amplification. Generated by immunoSEQ multiplex PCR, the TCRdb table keeps only in-frame clones and is missing some. That table supplies the V and J calls and clone size; D and trimming were determined from the DNA. Of tens of thousands of clones listed, more than 80% are singletons. This specimen belongs to a study of blood T cell repertoires in COVID-19. Study in general: Sites in the United States, Italy and Spain provided acute and convalescent COVID-19 samples. Sources were T cells, B-cell-depleted T cells, or PBMCs; the material itself was cDNA or gDNA.

Germline CDR1 reads SGHNT; CDR2 reads YYREEE (reference sequence). This CDR3 region has 16 residues. Trimming took 4 bases from V and 0 from J; bases not matched to a gene: 6. Sample: peripheral blood. The chain carries TRBV5-4 and TRBJ2-1, with TRBD1 matching 8 bases. This clonotype was obtained from a human donor in a cohort sampled during active COVID-19. The CDR3 loop reads CASSTGQGYSYNEQFF. CDR3 bases: TGTGCCAGCAGCACTGGACAGGGTTACTCCTACAATGAGCAGTTCTTC. Using reference TRBV5-4 and TRBJ2-1 for the parts outside the CDR3, the full variable domain is ETGVTQSPTHLIKTRGQQVTLRCSSQSGHNTVSWYQQALGQGPQFIFQYYREEENGRGNFPPRFSGLQFPNYSSELNVNALELDDSALYLCASSTGQGYSYNEQFFGPGTRLTVL.